The entry that follows covers one T cell receptor beta chain sequence. This clone was seen a few times. Its specific antigen is unknown. No much larger clonotype is one base removed from it; base qualities were not supplied. From each donor, a single peripheral blood sample of roughly 0.11 L on average was drawn into heparinised tubes. A BD FACSAria II and a panel including CD45RO, CCR7, CD25, CD127, CD95 and CD27 were used to sort naive, central memory, regulatory and stem cell-like memory CD4+ T cells. All sorted populations exceeded 95% purity. PBMCs were isolated immediately by Lymphoprep density gradient centrifugation and stained directly without culture. To minimize batch effects, samples were stained and sorted in pairs, one healthy donor with one patient per experiment. Inclusive of the bounding cysteine and phenylalanine, the CDR3 is 14 residues long. The entry retains the CDR3 DNA only, 42 bases that are in frame from base 1. CDR1 and CDR2, looked up from the germline V gene, are SGDLS and YYNGEE. Trimming removed 0 bases from V and 4 bases from J, leaving 7 bases between the germline ends.

The source of the sample is a study of beta chain features in type 1 diabetes (dated by TCRdb to about 2018). Some background on the complete study: No differences in mean age, gender distribution, total cell number or subset yield were found between patients and healthy donors. Whereas all 30 or so donors provided naive and central memory subsets, regulatory and stem cell-like memory subsets were isolated from just 8 patients and about 8 healthy donors. The study compared TCRB repertoires of sorted circulating CD4+ T cell subsets between recently diagnosed type 1 diabetes patients and matched healthy donors. Across all samples, about 110 million sorted cells were examined, and cell number per subset correlated strongly with RNA yield. What the study reported, not specific to this receptor: The naive, central memory and regulatory TCRB repertoires appeared to resemble one another more closely among patients than among healthy donors. Only small numbers of individuals were included in the HLA sub-analyses, which left unresolved whether HLA type had any influence on TCRB rearrangement. Because cDNA was sequenced instead of genomic DNA, highly expressing activated cells could be over-represented, though the groups showed no difference in activation or CD3 levels. Type 1 diabetes patients showed a moderate but significant shortening of TCRB CDR3 length in all four CD4+ subsets. PCR may preferentially amplify shorter templates, but because patient and control samples were amplified and corrected together, any resulting skew would affect both groups equally. At VDJ recombination sites, type 1 diabetes patients had fewer insertions and more deleted nucleotides, which implies abnormalities in thymic rearrangement.

The entire amount of isolated RNA was reverse transcribed using the High Capacity cDNA Reverse Transcription Kit, so the sequenced TCRB transcripts were expressed ones. Naive, central memory and regulatory T cell samples underwent deep immunoSEQ sequencing, averaging about 3.57 million total reads per sample. Sorted cells were lysed in RLT buffer, and RNA was extracted using DNase-treated RNeasy Micro or Mini kits according to cell number. Each cell subset was processed on its own to prevent cross-contamination, while patient and healthy donor samples were processed together. TCRB sequences were amplified from cDNA with the immunoSEQ multiplex PCR, producing 87-bp fragments spanning the CDR3 region. Amplicons were sequenced on the Illumina HiSeq platform. Regarding the original processing steps: PCR bias was corrected computationally using synthetic template baselines, and reads within Hamming distance 2 were collapsed, with unmergeable singletons discarded. Reads were aligned against IMGT to assign V, D and J genes, CDR3 length and insertions or deletions at six rearrangement sites. Within each subset, clonotype counts were normalized to sorted cell number, after which true diversity and Gini coefficients were computed with the tcR R package. The overlap coefficient, calculated on TCRB nucleotide sequences, was used to quantify repertoire sharing. As a proxy for the pre-selection repertoire, out-of-frame TCRB sequences from naive cells were analyzed. The clones in this table, taken by TCRdb from immuneACCESS, are in-frame only. Not every clone is retained; where verified, under half of the shortfall comes from an unresolved V gene, and the cause of the rest is unknown. D and trimming were read from the DNA, whereas the V and J calls and clone size are those reported in that table. The sample table lists roughly 340,000 clones, roughly 12% of them with a count of one. Of the sample, about 0.015% is held by the ten largest clones.

The chain uses TRBV9 and TRBJ2-2; the D gene identity is not certain. The source material was naive CD4+ T cells from blood. The cell subset or site label on this specimen signifies: true naive CD4+ T cells. The TCR sequence derives from a woman aged 18 to 35 with type 1 diabetes. The sequenced DNA: TGTGCCAGCAGCGTAGTGGCCCTCACCGGGGAGCTGTTTTTT. It codes for CASSVVALTGELFF.